A single T cell receptor (beta chain) is shown here with its context. The data originate from a study of human T cells and chemical hapten exposure. Whole-study context: The patients were mostly female; they had alopecia areata, totalis or universalis.

Time point specified: pre-sensitization, week 0. Treatment given: therapeutic diphenylcyclopropenone sensitization with weekly scalp DPC. TCRdb reprocessed the RACE reads with MiXCR, giving one entry per CDR3 protein. The sample records over 70,000 distinct CDR3 sequences, 11% to 15% being singletons. The germline V and J ends were trimmed by 5 bases and 1 base, with 14 bases remaining between them. Germline lookup yields CDR1 DFQATT and CDR2 SNEGSKA (reference sequence). This CDR3 is built from 14 residues. The sequences come from whole blood, collected in connection with sensitization to the hapten diphenylcyclopropenone (DPC). The clonotype originates from a woman in her fifties or sixties with alopecia areata. Some clones in this sample may be carry-over from other donors' samples. The rearrangement links TRBV20-1 to TRBJ2-5; TRBD2 might be the D (6 bases). The CDR3, as DNA: TGCAGTGCTTTCTCCGGAGGGGCCCAAGAGACCCAGTACTTC. Its translation: CSAFSGGAQETQYF.